Listed below are T cell receptor beta chains from one sample, sequenced in a study of blood T cell repertoires in COVID-19. Generated by immunoSEQ multiplex PCR, the TCRdb table keeps only in-frame clones and is missing some. The table includes some 220,000 clones, 80% detected once. The sample comprised peripheral blood. These receptors came from a human donor in a cohort sampled during active COVID-19. The conserved cysteine and the conserved F or W are not part of the CDR3 here.

>TRBJ1-5|TRBV19
ASSIALDRDQPQH
>TRBJ1-4|TRBV11-2
ASSLDPGRGDEKLF
>TRBJ2-1|TRBV6-5
ASSYSRGIQF
>TRBJ1-2|TRBV29-1
SVEVFTGQGVSGYT
>TRBJ2-7|TRBV4-3
ASSQGQGPGYEQY
>TRBJ2-4|TRBV7-2
ASSLQRGAGNIQY
>TRBJ2-2|TRBV6-6
ASSRTGTGELF
>TRBJ1-5|TRBV5-1
ASSLGQDQPQH
>TRBJ1-6|TRBV10-3
AISEGEGNSPLH
>TRBJ2-1|TRBV2
ASLSLNEQF
>TRBJ1-2|TRBV7-9
ASSSEAGGNSYGYT
>TRBJ1-4|TRBV20-1
SASLDRGNEKLF
>TRBJ1-1|TRBV6-5
ASSYGGPKLNTEAF
>TRBJ2-1|TRBV5-6
ASRSTVTPPNNEQF
>TRBJ2-5|TRBV19
ASSNRQKMGETQY
>TRBJ2-1|TRBV4-1
ASSQESREQF
>TRBJ2-2|TRBV29-1
SGGQGLGELF
>TRBJ1-2|TRBV6-5
ASTRQGYGYT
>TRBJ1-5|TRBV5-5
ASSSDNTRQPQH
>TRBJ2-7|TRBV7-2
ASSLDRSHEQY
>TRBJ2-1|TRBV7-8
ASSSTLLAGGPNEQF
>TRBJ2-7|TRBV4-2
ASSQTFWGREDEQY
>TRBJ2-1|TRBV9
ASSGREGVNEQF
>TRBJ2-7|TRBV2
ASSRTVSSYEQY
>TRBJ1-1|TRBV12-3/TRBV12-4
ASSLTGPTEAF
>TRBJ2-7|TRBV5-4
ASSRRQSSYEQY
>TRBJ1-6|TRBV6-5
ASSFSKLYNSPLH
>TRBJ2-3|TRBV21-1
ASSRREGTDTQY
>TRBJ2-7|TRBV4-2
ASSTEEDSYEQY
>TRBJ1-2|TRBV6-5
ASRVVGDYGYT
>TRBJ2-7|TRBV19
ASSMRHFYEQY
>TRBJ2-3|TRBV9
ASSVDPGATDTQY
>TRBJ1-5|TRBV7-9
ASSLGGGGQPQH
>TRBJ1-2|TRBV4-3
ASSQDYAVSGYT
>TRBJ2-2|TRBV18
ASSPSGTGVTGELF
>TRBJ1-6|TRBV14
ASSFGRRGSPLH
>TRBJ1-1|TRBV28
ASSPGTASAEAF
>TRBJ2-3|TRBV11-1
ASSPRTGGGDTQY
>TRBJ1-3|TRBV12-3/TRBV12-4
ASSLVGNTIY
>TRBJ1-2|TRBV29-1
SVETYRGLYGYT
>TRBJ2-3|TRBV3-1/TRBV3-2
ASSQVLALGTQY
>TRBJ2-5|TRBV7-3
ASSLTQAARTQY
>TRBJ1-3|TRBV5-1
ASSLAPRQGLGNTIY
>TRBJ1-6|TRBV30
ARGDLEGDSPLH
>TRBJ2-3|TRBV24-1
ATSDHLTGREGDTQY
>TRBJ1-6|TRBV7-8
ASSLGEQGANSPLH
>TRBJ2-2|TRBV7-2
ASSLTSGGTGELF
>TRBJ1-4|TRBV28
ASRAGGINEKLF
>TRBJ1-5|TRBV5-8
ASSSRVAMLNQPQH
>TRBJ1-5|TRBV28
ASSRQLNQPQH
>TRBJ2-2|TRBV18
ASSPSEVRTGELF